A single sample is the source of the 15 T cell receptor beta chains below, sequenced in a study of metastatic and nonmetastatic thyroid tumors. MiXCR was used by TCRdb to re-call the PCR reads. The sample contains over 20,000 clones, about 11% of which appear only once. No treatment of any kind had been given to any patient before thyroid surgery. The specimen sequenced was blood. The receptors come from a female donor with papillary thyroid cancer or a benign thyroid nodule (not recorded which). Some clones in this sample may be carry-over from other donors' samples.

The chain uses TRBV10-1 and TRBJ2-4; a weak D match, TRBD2 (5 bases). V dropped 7 bases and J dropped 0 bases, with 19 bases sitting between them. The CDR3 loop spans 17 amino acids. Germline CDR1 and CDR2: WNHNN and SYGVQD (reference sequence). DNA of the CDR3: TGCGCCAGCATCGGGGTCCTGGAGATCCTAGCCAAAAACATTCAGTACTTC. Encoded protein: CASIGVLEILAKNIQYF.

This clone has just a few counts. The chain has TRBV6-2 or TRBV6-3 and TRBJ2-7; TRBD2 might be the D (5 bases). CDR3 length equals 17 residues. V was trimmed by 0 bases and J by 1 base, leaving 16 bases between them. Per the germline V gene, CDR1 is MNHEY and CDR2 is SVGEGT. This CDR3 reads CASSYSVERRASYEQYF. The CDR3 DNA reads TGTGCCAGCAGTTACTCGGTGGAAAGGCGGGCTTCCTACGAGCAGTACTTC.

Relative to its sample, this clone is medium-sized. The V call is TRBV10-3, the J call TRBJ2-2; D unresolved. Per germline, CDR1 ENHRY and CDR2 SYGVKD. This CDR3 comprises 14 residues. Trimming pared 4 bases from V and 1 base from J, leaving 7 bases between. The CDR3 DNA reads TGTGCCATCAGTGTGAGACAGAACACCGGGGAGCTGTTTTTT. This translates into CAISVRQNTGELFF.

This clone appeared a few times. A much larger clone is a single base away; this may be a read error. This chain uses TRBV19 with TRBJ2-5; 9 bases agree with TRBD2. This CDR3 contains 14 residues. Per germline, CDR1 LNHDA and CDR2 SQIVND (reference sequence). The CDR3 region has the DNA TGTACCAGTAAGAGGGCGGGAGGGCCAGAGACCCAGTACTTC. Amino acid sequence: CTSKRAGGPETQYF.

In regard to this clone: This may be a read error, as it is one base from a much larger clone. The chain recombines TRBV5-6 with TRBJ2-7; 7 nucleotides align to TRBD1. The CDR3 covers 15 residues. Germline assignment: CDR1 SGHDT and CDR2 YYEEEE. The V segment lost 3 bases and the J segment 6 bases; nucleotides outside the gene matches: 12. The CDR3 bases are TGTGCCAGCAGCTCATCGACCAACAGGGGTAGCGAGCAGTACTTC. Its translation: CASSSSTNRGSEQYF.

The chain combines TRBV28 with TRBJ1-2; perhaps TRBD1 as D (5 bases). Germline assignment: CDR1 MDHEN and CDR2 SYDVKM. V was trimmed by 2 bases and J by 4 bases, leaving 11 bases between them. The CDR3 has 14 residues. CDR3 nucleotide sequence: TGTGCCAGCAGTTTAGGAGGGGCTTCCTATGGCTACACCTTC. Residues: CASSLGGASYGYTF.

This clone has a count of ten or more. The chain recombines TRBV10-3 with TRBJ2-7; D ambiguous. Germline lookup yields CDR1 ENHRY and CDR2 SYGVKD. The CDR3 totals 13 residues. V shed 0 bases and J shed 3 bases, with 6 bases lying between them. Here the CDR3 DNA reads TGTGCCATCAGTGAGTCAACTCTCTACGAGCAGTACTTC. Encoded protein: CAISESTLYEQYF.

This clone was seen repeatedly, ten times or more. The chain is built from TRBV20-1 and TRBJ2-3, with D uncertain. The CDR3 is 13 amino acids. Trimming pared 1 base from V and 0 bases from J, leaving 5 bases between. CDR1 is DFQATT and CDR2 is SNEGSKA in the germline V gene (reference sequence). The CDR3 protein is CSARAWSTDTQYF. CDR3 nucleotides: TGCAGTGCTAGAGCCTGGAGCACAGATACGCAGTATTTT.

The chain combines TRBV6-1 with TRBJ1-2, with D possibly being TRBD1 (5 bases). CDR3 length equals 13 residues. The germline CDR1 and CDR2 sequences are MNHNS and SASEGT. V dropped 6 bases and J dropped 1 base, with 9 bases sitting between them. The CDR3 here is CASRAGSNYGYTF. The CDR3, as DNA: TGTGCCAGCAGAGCAGGGAGTAACTATGGCTACACCTTC.

This clone was counted at least ten times. The junction departs from germline at one end; a sequencing error may be responsible. The same CDR3 can be traced to other DNA sequences in this sample. The chain combines TRBV24-1 with TRBJ1-4, with unresolved D. Germline CDR1 KGHDR, CDR2 SFDVKD. The CDR3 has 13 amino acids. In DNA, the CDR3 is TGTGCCACCAGTGATTCCCATAATGAAAAACTGTTTTTC. It encodes CATSDSHNEKLFF.

This clone was recorded many times. DNA of the CDR3: TGTGCCAGCCTGGGACATAGCAATCAGCCCCAGCATTTT. This encodes CASLGHSNQPQHF. J is TRBJ1-5 and V is TRBV28, with D possibly being TRBD1 (6 bases). This CDR3 region has 13 residues. Germline lookup yields CDR1 MDHEN and CDR2 SYDVKM. The ends were cut back, 8 bases at V and 0 bases at J, with 8 bases in the middle.

By share of the sample, this clone is medium-sized (0.01 to 0.1%). The rearrangement links TRBV6-1 to TRBJ2-1; D remains ambiguous. V lost 6 bases to trimming and J lost 3 bases, with 18 bases between them. The CDR3 has 16 amino acids. Germline-derived CDR1 and CDR2 are MNHNS and SASEGT. The CDR3 here is CASSPTTLKGYNEQFF. CDR3 in DNA: TGTGCCAGCAGCCCTACGACCCTAAAGGGCTACAATGAGCAGTTCTTC.

There are a few counts of this clone. One base away lies a much larger clone, so this may be a sequencing read error. The chain employs TRBV9 and TRBJ2-2; D may be TRBD1 or TRBD2 (5 bases each). Trimming left V 0 bases short and J 6 bases short, with 18 bases between. Germline V gene lookup returns CDR1 SGDLS and CDR2 YYNGEE. CDR3 length: 17 residues. DNA for the CDR3: TGTGCCAGCAGCGTAGCCGGAGGCCTTGGGGACGCCGGGGAGCTGTTTTTT. It codes for CASSVAGGLGDAGELFF. The whole variable domain, filled in from reference TRBV9 and TRBJ2-2, reads DSGVTQTPKHLITATGQRVTLRCSPRSGDLSVYWYQQSLDQGLQFLIQYYNGEERAKGNILERFSAQQFPDLHSELNLSSLELGDSALYFCASSVAGGLGDAGELFFGEGSRLTVL.

In the case of this clone: An end of the junction differs from the germline gene, which may be a read error. The gene calls are TRBV7-2 and TRBJ1-2, with a weak D call TRBD1 (6 bases). Per the germline V gene, CDR1 is SGHTA and CDR2 is FQGNSA. The CDR3 has 15 residues. CDR3 sequence reads: CASSLAGGGNYCYTF. In nucleotides, the CDR3 is TGTGCCAGCAGCTTAGCCGGGGGCGGCAACTATTGCTACACCTTC.

This clone was seen repeatedly, ten times or more. The chain combines TRBV7-9 with TRBJ2-1, with TRBD1 identical over 8 bases. CDR1 and CDR2 (germline): SEHNR, FQNEAQ (reference sequence). The V gene end was trimmed by 6 bases and the J gene end by 7 bases; junction bases not matched to a gene: 8. The CDR3 has 14 amino acids. DNA of the CDR3: TGTGCCAGCAGACTAGGACAGGGCAGGAATGAGCAGTTCTTC. It yields the protein CASRLGQGRNEQFF.